The following is a T cell receptor beta chain sequence with its context. Its antigen is still unknown. This entry belongs to a study of identical twins. Study-wide points: In zero-insertion analyses, partial confounding could arise from invariant MAIT and iNKT cells. Cord blood beta clonotypes that were abundant carried fewer insertions, and memory repertoires showed no such trend.

This CDR3 is built from 13 residues. V lost 5 bases to trimming and J lost 5 bases; unmatched junction nucleotides: 6. Per the germline V gene, CDR1 is SQVTM and CDR2 is ANQGSEA. The donors were all healthy and Caucasian. Addition of a universal primer site occurred through template switching, and cDNA carried unique molecular identifiers. TCRdb passed the 5' RACE reads through MiXCR, listing each CDR3 protein once. The sample lists roughly 470,000 distinct CDR3 sequences, roughly an eighth occurring once. The same data also contributed to another study, on yellow fever vaccine responses in identical twins.

The sequenced sample consisted of CD4+ T cells sorted from blood. This receptor was identified in a woman aged 18-30 years in good health. The gene calls are TRBV29-1 and TRBJ2-1; TRBD2 matches at 7 bases. The CDR3 nucleotides are TGCAGCGTTCTCCGGGGGGTTAACAATGAGCAGTTCTTC. Its protein product is CSVLRGVNNEQFF.